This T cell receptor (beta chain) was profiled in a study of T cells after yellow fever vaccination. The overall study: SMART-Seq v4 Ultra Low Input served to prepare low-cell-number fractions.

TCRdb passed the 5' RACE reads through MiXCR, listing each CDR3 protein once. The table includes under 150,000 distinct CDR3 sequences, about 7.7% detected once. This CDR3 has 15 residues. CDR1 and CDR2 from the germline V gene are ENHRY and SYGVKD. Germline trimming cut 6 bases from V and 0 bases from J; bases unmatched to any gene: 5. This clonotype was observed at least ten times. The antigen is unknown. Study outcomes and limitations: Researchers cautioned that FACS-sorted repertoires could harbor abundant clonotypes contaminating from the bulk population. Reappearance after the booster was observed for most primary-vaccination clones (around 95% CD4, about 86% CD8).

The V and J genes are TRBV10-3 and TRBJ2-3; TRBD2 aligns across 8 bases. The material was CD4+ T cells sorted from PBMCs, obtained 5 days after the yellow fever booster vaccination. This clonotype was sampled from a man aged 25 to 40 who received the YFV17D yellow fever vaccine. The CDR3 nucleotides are TGTGCCATCAGGTTAGCGGGAAGAAGCACAGATACGCAGTATTTT. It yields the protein CAIRLAGRSTDTQYF.